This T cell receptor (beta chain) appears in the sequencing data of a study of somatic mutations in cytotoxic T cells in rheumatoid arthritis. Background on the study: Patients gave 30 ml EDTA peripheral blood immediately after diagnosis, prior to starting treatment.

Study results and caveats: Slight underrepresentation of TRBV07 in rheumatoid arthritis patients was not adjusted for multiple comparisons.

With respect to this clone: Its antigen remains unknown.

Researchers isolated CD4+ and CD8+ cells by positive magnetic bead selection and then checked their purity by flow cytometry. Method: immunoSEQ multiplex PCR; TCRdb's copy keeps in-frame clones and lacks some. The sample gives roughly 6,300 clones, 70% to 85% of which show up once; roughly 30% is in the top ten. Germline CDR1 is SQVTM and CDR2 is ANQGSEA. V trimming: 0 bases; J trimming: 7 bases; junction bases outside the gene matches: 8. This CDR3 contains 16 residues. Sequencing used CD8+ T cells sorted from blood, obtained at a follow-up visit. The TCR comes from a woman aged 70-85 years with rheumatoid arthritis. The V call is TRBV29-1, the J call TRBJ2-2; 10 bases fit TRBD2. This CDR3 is CSVEEGERGGIGELFF. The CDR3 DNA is TGCAGCGTTGAAGAGGGGGAGCGGGGGGGAATCGGGGAGCTGTTTTTT.